Listed here is a single TCR beta chain. Using immunoSEQ multiplex PCR, the repertoire was profiled, and TCRdb retains in-frame clones only, with some absent. Found here are 250,000 to 300,000 clones, around 89% of them singletons; the top ten hold approximately 9%. Participants came from roughly 23 US areas, aged roughly 18 to 89 years. These data are taken from a study of blood T cell repertoires in COVID-19. Germline V gene sequence: CDR1 SGHTS, CDR2 YDEGEE. The ends lost 3 bases at V and 0 bases at J; junction bases unmatched: 13. This CDR3 has 19 amino acids. Input material: PBMCs or T cells enriched from blood (not recorded which). This chain links TRBV5-8 with TRBJ1-4; 8 bases are a match to TRBD1. The clonotype comes from a man in his forties who had recovered from COVID-19. CDR3 bases: TGTGCCAGCAGCTCAAGCCGGACAGGGTCAGGTGCAACTAATGAAAAACTGTTTTTT. This translates into CASSSSRTGSGATNEKLFF.